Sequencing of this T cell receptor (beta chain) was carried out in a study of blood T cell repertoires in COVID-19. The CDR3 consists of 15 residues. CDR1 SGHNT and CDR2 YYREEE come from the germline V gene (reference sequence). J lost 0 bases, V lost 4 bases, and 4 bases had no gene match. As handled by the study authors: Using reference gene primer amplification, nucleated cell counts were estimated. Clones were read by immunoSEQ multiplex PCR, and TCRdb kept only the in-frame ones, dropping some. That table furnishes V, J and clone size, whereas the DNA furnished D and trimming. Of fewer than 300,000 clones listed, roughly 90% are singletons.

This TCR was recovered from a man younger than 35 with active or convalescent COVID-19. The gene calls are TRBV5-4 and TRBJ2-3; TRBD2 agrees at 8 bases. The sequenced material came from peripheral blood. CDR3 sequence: CASSPGGGSTDTQYF. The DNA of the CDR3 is TGTGCCAGCAGCCCCGGCGGGGGGAGCACAGATACGCAGTATTTT.